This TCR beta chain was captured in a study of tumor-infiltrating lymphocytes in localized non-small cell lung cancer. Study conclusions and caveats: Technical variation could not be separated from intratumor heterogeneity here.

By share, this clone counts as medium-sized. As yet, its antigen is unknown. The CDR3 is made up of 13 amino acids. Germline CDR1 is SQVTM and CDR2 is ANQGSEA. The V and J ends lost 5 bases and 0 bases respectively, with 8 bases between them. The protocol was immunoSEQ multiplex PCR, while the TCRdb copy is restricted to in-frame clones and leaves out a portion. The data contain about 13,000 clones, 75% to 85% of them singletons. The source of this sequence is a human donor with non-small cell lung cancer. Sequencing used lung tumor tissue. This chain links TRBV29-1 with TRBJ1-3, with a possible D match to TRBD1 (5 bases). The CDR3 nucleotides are TGCAGCGTTCGGGGGGTCTCTGGAAACACCATATATTTT. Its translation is CSVRGVSGNTIYF.